These T cell receptor beta chains were read from a single sample in a study of shared clonotypes between healthy human individuals. The table came from immunoSEQ multiplex PCR; TCRdb's copy has only in-frame clones and leaves some out. The sample includes fewer than 1.4 million clones, about 84% of them seen just once. Material: memory CD4+ T cells from PBMCs. The receptors originated from a man aged 18 to 29 in good health. Some clones in this sample may be carry-over from other donors' samples. CDR3s include the opening cysteine and the closing phenylalanine or tryptophan. The D gene is left open where the match is weak. Size is omitted from some rows. Given values are once, few, many or a class for expanded clones.

>TRBJ2-1|once|TRBD2|TRBV27|12
TGTGCCAGCAGTTTGGTAGCGGGAGTGGAGTTCTTC
CASSLVAGVEFF
>TRBJ2-7|many|NA|TRBV4-1|15
TGCGCCAGCAGTGACGTAGGGCAGGCCTCCTACGAGCAGTACTTC
CASSDVGQASYEQYF
>TRBJ2-3|NA|NA|TRBV11-3|12
TGTGCCAGCAGCCGGGGCGCAGATACGCAGTATTTT
CASSRGADTQYF
>TRBJ1-2|NA|NA|TRBV6-5|13
TGTGCCAGCAGACTGGACGGGAACTATGGCTACACCTTC
CASRLDGNYGYTF
>TRBJ2-6|NA|NA|TRBV5-1|15
TGCGCCAGCAGCTTGCAAGGGTCTGGGGCCAACGTCCTGACTTTC
CASSLQGSGANVLTF
>TRBJ2-3|NA|NA|TRBV11-2|15
TGTGCCAGCAGCAAATGGTCCTCGGACACAGATACGCAGTATTTT
CASSKWSSDTDTQYF
>TRBJ2-1|NA|TRBD2|TRBV4-2|16
TGTGCCAGCAGCCAAGGAGCGGGAGGGCCAGGGAATGAGCAGTTCTTC
CASSQGAGGPGNEQFF
>TRBJ2-2|NA|NA|TRBV5-4|16
TGTGCCAGCAGCTTGGCAGGGACCCGCGGGACCGGGGAGCTGTTTTTT
CASSLAGTRGTGELFF
>TRBJ2-1|NA|NA|TRBV7-2|14
TGTGCCAGCAGCTCTGCGGGACTCGACAATGAGCAGTTCTTC
CASSSAGLDNEQFF
>TRBJ2-3|NA|NA|TRBV5-1|16
TGCGCCAGCACAGCAGGGGGCTTAGCGGGAACAGATACGCAGTATTTT
CASTAGGLAGTDTQYF
>TRBJ1-2|NA|TRBD1|TRBV9|13
TGTGCCAGCAGCGAGCGGGACAGGATCCACTACACCTTC
CASSERDRIHYTF
>TRBJ1-1|few|NA|TRBV7-8|14
TGTGCCAGCAGTTTACAGGCAGGGAACACTGAAGCTTTCTTT
CASSLQAGNTEAFF
>TRBJ1-5|NA|TRBD1|TRBV2|15
TGTGCCAGCAGTGGACAGGGTGCGGGCAATCAGCCCCAGCATTTT
CASSGQGAGNQPQHF
>TRBJ2-2|NA|NA|TRBV9|14
TGTGCCAGCGCTAGAACCCGGGGAACCGGGGAGCTGTTTTTT
CASARTRGTGELFF
>TRBJ1-3|NA|NA|TRBV4-1|15
TGCGCCAGCAGCCAAGCAGGGAACTACGGAAACACCATATATTTT
CASSQAGNYGNTIYF
>TRBJ2-7|NA|NA|TRBV4-2|18
TGTGCCAGCAGCCAAGAGATGATATCCGGGACACTTTTCTACGAGCAGTACTTC
CASSQEMISGTLFYEQYF
>TRBJ2-5|NA|NA|TRBV19|13
TGTGCCAGTAGTCCGGTGGGTATAGAGACCCAGTACTTC
CASSPVGIETQYF
>TRBJ2-2|NA|TRBD2|TRBV9|16
TGTGCCAGCAGCGTAGCTTCTAGCGGGAGCACCGGGGAGCTGTTTTTT
CASSVASSGSTGELFF
>TRBJ2-5|NA|NA|TRBV4-1|15
TGCGCCAGCAGCCAAGAGACAGGGAGGCTCGAGACCCAGTACTTC
CASSQETGRLETQYF
>TRBJ2-7|few|TRBD1|TRBV10-3|13
TGTGCCATCCGTCGACAGGGGGTAGACGAGCAGTACTTC
CAIRRQGVDEQYF
>TRBJ2-2|many|NA|TRBV4-2|14
TGTGCCAGCAGCCAAGATCGGGGGTCCGGGGAGCTGTTTTTT
CASSQDRGSGELFF
>TRBJ1-1|NA|NA|TRBV7-9|14
TGTGCCAGCAGTCCCCCCCTCACGGAGACTGAAGCTTTCTTT
CASSPPLTETEAFF
>TRBJ2-2|NA|NA|TRBV18|15
TGTGCCAGCTCACCGTGGAGGGAGTACACCGGGGAGCTGTTTTTT
CASSPWREYTGELFF
>TRBJ2-1|many|NA|TRBV11-3|13
TGTGCCAGCAGTTCTCCGGGACTCTTCGCGCAGTTCTTC
CASSSPGLFAQFF
>TRBJ1-1|NA|NA|TRBV10-2|14
TGCGCCAGCAGTGAGCCCAGCAGAAACACTGAAGCTTTCTTT
CASSEPSRNTEAFF
>TRBJ1-2|NA|NA|TRBV18|12
TGTGCCAGCTCACCACTTAACTATGGCTACACCTTC
CASSPLNYGYTF
>TRBJ1-4|few|NA|TRBV28|15
TGTGCCAGCAGTTCATTGAAGGGGGGTCCCAAAAGTATGCTTTTT
CASSSLKGGPKSMLF
>TRBJ2-7|NA|NA|TRBV2|16
TGTGCCAGCGGAGGGGGAGTGACAGGGTGGGACTACGAGCAGTACTTC
CASGGGVTGWDYEQYF
>TRBJ1-5|NA|NA|TRBV28|14
TGTGCCAGCAGTTTACCCTCCCGGGTTAGGCCCCAGCATTTT
CASSLPSRVRPQHF
>TRBJ2-3|NA|TRBD2|TRBV30|18
TGTGCCTGGAGTGTATCCCCTAGCGGGATGACTAGCACAGATACGCAGTATTTT
CAWSVSPSGMTSTDTQYF
>TRBJ1-3|NA|NA|TRBV7-9|15
TGTGCCAGCAGCCTAGCAGGACTGGGAGGAAACACCATATATTTT
CASSLAGLGGNTIYF
>TRBJ2-2|NA|TRBD2|TRBV27|19
TGTGCCAGCAGTTTATTCTCTAGCGGGAGGGCCTGGGGAACCGGGGAGCTGTTTTTT
CASSLFSSGRAWGTGELFF
>TRBJ1-5|NA|TRBD1|TRBV6-6|16
TGTGCCAGCACCGGAGACAGGGGGCAAAACAATCAGCCCCAGCATTTT
CASTGDRGQNNQPQHF
>TRBJ2-5|NA|NA|TRBV19|13
TGTGCCAGCCAGACAGGCCAAAAAGAGACCCAGTACTTC
CASQTGQKETQYF
>TRBJ2-3|NA|TRBD2|TRBV5-1|15
TGCGCCAGCAGCACCTCTAGCGGGAGCACAGATACGCAGTATTTT
CASSTSSGSTDTQYF
>TRBJ2-5|NA|NA|TRBV7-2|15
TGTGCCAGCAGCTTGATAAGGGGGTTACAAGAGACCCAGTACTTC
CASSLIRGLQETQYF
>TRBJ1-6|NA|NA|TRBV5-1|15
TGCGCCAGCAGCTTGGAATTTGGGACCAATTCACCCCTCCACTTT
CASSLEFGTNSPLHF
>TRBJ1-1|NA|NA|TRBV19|14
TGTGCCAGTAGTATCGCAGGGATGGGCACTGAAGCTTTCTTT
CASSIAGMGTEAFF
>TRBJ1-5|few|NA|TRBV19|15
TGTGCCAGTAGGCCCCCGGGTATGGGTTCGGGGCCCCAGCATTTT
CASRPPGMGSGPQHF
>TRBJ2-5|NA|TRBD2|TRBV28|16
TGTGCCAGCAGTTTTCTGCCGGGAGGGCCCCAGGAGACCCAGTACTTC
CASSFLPGGPQETQYF
>TRBJ1-4|NA|NA|TRBV2|12
TGTGCCAGCAAGAGCGGGTCAGAAAAACTGTTTTTT
CASKSGSEKLFF
>TRBJ2-1|NA|TRBD2|TRBV4-2|16
TGTGCCAGCAGCCAAGAAGGGGCGGGAGTCTACAATGAGCAGTTCTTC
CASSQEGAGVYNEQFF
>TRBJ1-4|NA|NA|TRBV2|15
TGTGCCAGCAGTGTTCCGGACAGCTCTAATGAAAAACTGTTTTTT
CASSVPDSSNEKLFF
>TRBJ2-3|many|NA|TRBV28|15
TGTGCCAGCAGTATGGGTGGAGAGGTGGCAGATACGCAGTATTTT
CASSMGGEVADTQYF
>TRBJ1-1|NA|TRBD1|TRBV28|14
TGTGCCAGCAGTTTAGGGACAGGGTTCACTGAAGCTTTCTTT
CASSLGTGFTEAFF
>TRBJ2-5|NA|TRBD1|TRBV7-7|14
TGTGCCAGCAGCACAGACAGGGGCGCGGAGACCCAGTACTTC
CASSTDRGAETQYF
>TRBJ2-3|NA|NA|TRBV2|13
TGTGCCAGCAGTGGTTTCGGGGCAGATACGCAGTATTTT
CASSGFGADTQYF
>TRBJ2-7|NA|TRBD1|TRBV10-3|13
TGTGCCATCAGTGGCCCCCAGGGGGTCGAGCAGTACTTC
CAISGPQGVEQYF
>TRBJ2-3|NA|NA|TRBV12-2|14
TGTGCAAGTCGGGGACCCGTCATCACAGATACGCAGTATTTT
CASRGPVITDTQYF
>TRBJ1-1|NA|NA|TRBV7-3|15
TGTGCCAGCAGCTTCTCCCGACTGGGGGACACTGAAGCTTTCTTT
CASSFSRLGDTEAFF
>TRBJ2-7|NA|NA|TRBV7-6|16
TGTGCCAGCAGCCTAAGAGGTTTGACGGGGACTTCCGAGCAGTACTTC
CASSLRGLTGTSEQYF
>TRBJ2-4|few|TRBD2|TRBV6-5|14
TGTGCCAGCAGCATGACCGGACTAGCGGGAGTTCAGTACTTC
CASSMTGLAGVQYF
>TRBJ2-2|once|NA|TRBV9|18
TGTGCCAGCAGCGTAGGGCTCTTTGATTGGGCGAACACCGGGGAGCTGTTTTTT
CASSVGLFDWANTGELFF
>TRBJ2-1|NA|NA|TRBV25-1|15
TGTGCCAGCAGTGACAGTGGGTTTCTTGGCAATGAGCAGTTCTTC
CASSDSGFLGNEQFF
>TRBJ2-3|NA|TRBD2|TRBV7-3|14
TGTGCCAGCAGCTTACTAGCGGGAGAAGATACGCAGTATTTT
CASSLLAGEDTQYF
>TRBJ2-7|NA|NA|TRBV6-1|14
TGTGCCAGCAGTGAATCCAGCCTCCGATGGGAGCAGTACTTC
CASSESSLRWEQYF
>TRBJ2-7|NA|NA|TRBV2|12
TGTGCCAGCAGTGCGTCGGGCTACGAGCAGTACTTC
CASSASGYEQYF
>TRBJ1-2|NA|TRBD1|TRBV28|16
TGTGCCAGCAGTTTATATGGGGGGGGACAGCACTATGGCTACACCTTC
CASSLYGGGQHYGYTF
>TRBJ2-3|NA|TRBD1|TRBV2|14
TGTGCCAGCAGTGCACAGGGGATAGGGGATACGCAGTATTTT
CASSAQGIGDTQYF
>TRBJ2-7|few|TRBD2|TRBV18|14
TGTGCCAGCTCACTAGCGGGAGGATACTACGAGCAGTACTTC
CASSLAGGYYEQYF